These 16 T cell receptor beta chains share one sample of origin, sequenced in a study of cytomegalovirus exposure and HLA in healthy donors. PCR involved 60 Vbeta and 13 Jbeta primers. Using immunoSEQ multiplex PCR, the repertoire was profiled, and TCRdb retains in-frame clones only, with some absent. This table has 270,000 or so clones, around nine tenths appearing once. Material: PBMCs. These receptor sequences come from a girl aged 2 to 9 in good health and CMV-seronegative.

In its sample, this clone was seen a few times. V gene TRBV18 combines with J gene TRBJ1-3, with TRBD1 as a possible D gene (6 bases). The germline V gene has CDR1 KGHSH and CDR2 LQKENI. CDR3 length: 15 amino acids. Trimming pared 1 base from V and 0 bases from J, leaving 7 bases between. The CDR3 DNA is TGTGCCAGCTCACCACAGGACAGCTCTGGAAACACCATATATTTT. Amino acid sequence: CASSPQDSSGNTIYF.

This clone has just one count. At the DNA level, this CDR3 is encoded by other sequences in the same sample as well. This chain connects TRBV11-2 to TRBJ2-7; D is unresolved. CDR3 length: 13 residues. Trimming left V 0 bases short and J 2 bases short, with 5 bases between. The germline V gene encodes CDR1 SGHAT and CDR2 FQNNGV. The CDR3 nucleotides are TGTGCCAGCAGCTTAGACAGAACCTACGAGCAGTACTTC. Its translation: CASSLDRTYEQYF.

The gene calls are TRBV6-5 and TRBJ1-3; D uncertain. The germline V gene encodes CDR1 MNHEY and CDR2 SVGAGI. The CDR3 is 14 residues long. The V and J ends lost 5 bases and 4 bases respectively, with 12 bases between them. CDR3 DNA sequence: TGTGCCAGCAGTGAGGGATCAAGAGGAAACACCATATATTTT. This sequence encodes CASSEGSRGNTIYF.

V is TRBV6-5 and J is TRBJ1-6; possible D gene TRBD1, 6 bases. This CDR3 has 15 residues. The germline V gene has CDR1 MNHEY and CDR2 SVGAGI. The V end lost 7 bases, the J end lost 6 bases, and 16 bases lay between the germline ends. The DNA for the CDR3 is TGTGCCAGCAATAGCCGGGACACCCCTAATTCACCCCTCCACTTT. Translated: CASNSRDTPNSPLHF.

The V call is TRBV27, the J call TRBJ2-2; possibly TRBD1 for D (6 bases). V was cut by 6 bases and J by 1 base, with 9 bases left in between. Germline CDR1 reads MNHEY; CDR2 reads SMNVEV (reference sequence). The CDR3 spans 14 residues. The chain's CDR3 is CASRKTGNTGELFF. DNA of the CDR3: TGTGCCAGCAGAAAGACAGGGAACACCGGGGAGCTGTTTTTT.

The V gene is TRBV27, the J gene TRBJ2-7; possibly TRBD2 for D (6 bases). The CDR3 covers 18 residues. Germline values: CDR1 MNHEY, CDR2 SMNVEV (reference sequence). Trimming cost V 5 bases and J 0 bases, with 23 bases left between them. The CDR3 sequence: CASSKFMGTPLSSYEQYF. As DNA, the CDR3 is TGTGCCAGCAGTAAGTTTATGGGGACTCCCCTTTCCTCCTACGAGCAGTACTTC.

This clone occurred a few times. The genes are TRBV7-2 and TRBJ1-1; 8 positions match TRBD1. Unmatched junction bases numbered 7, after V lost 5 bases and J lost 2 bases. CDR3 length equals 15 residues. Per the germline V gene, CDR1 is SGHTA and CDR2 is FQGNSA. The CDR3 is CASSVHRGENTEAFF. The CDR3 coding sequence is TGTGCCAGCAGCGTACACAGGGGGGAAAACACTGAAGCTTTCTTT.

The rearrangement uses TRBV19 and TRBJ2-7; the match to TRBD1 covers 8 bases. J was trimmed by 0 bases and V by 6 bases; bases with no gene match: 7. The CDR3 length is 15 residues. Germline-derived CDR1 and CDR2 are LNHDA and SQIVND (reference sequence). The CDR3 nucleotides are TGTGCCAGTAGCCCAGGACAGGGTCCCTCCTACGAGCAGTACTTC. Encoded protein: CASSPGQGPSYEQYF.

This chain uses TRBV14 with TRBJ2-5; perhaps TRBD1 as D (6 bases). The assigned J gene may be wrong: the sequence end matches TRBJ2-7 better. This CDR3 spans 17 amino acids. The germline V gene has CDR1 SGHDN and CDR2 FVKESK. CDR3 coding DNA: TGTGCCAGCAGCCGGTCCGGGACAAAATATCAGCACTACGAGCAGTACTTC. Its translation is CASSRSGTKYQHYEQYF.

The rearrangement links TRBV28 to TRBJ2-2; 9 nucleotides agree with TRBD1. Germline CDR1 and CDR2: MDHEN and SYDVKM. V shed 5 bases, J shed 6 bases, and the junction held 10 bases outside the gene matches. This CDR3 is 16 amino acids long. The CDR3 is CASSGGTGLSPGELFF. The CDR3 DNA sequence: TGTGCCAGCAGTGGGGGGACAGGGTTGTCCCCCGGGGAGCTGTTTTTT.

The chain recombines TRBV11-2 with TRBJ2-5; weak D call: TRBD2 (6 bases). Germline V CDR1 and CDR2: SGHAT, FQNNGV. The CDR3 covers 14 residues. The V end lost 2 bases, the J end lost 5 bases, and 12 bases lay between the germline ends. CDR3 in amino acids: CASSLSPGVETQYF. CDR3 bases: TGTGCCAGCAGCTTATCACCGGGAGTGGAGACCCAGTACTTC.

The chain recombines TRBV9 with TRBJ2-5; no firm D call. Germline V CDR1 and CDR2: SGDLS, YYNGEE. This CDR3 has 15 residues. V was cut by 1 base and J by 3 bases, with 13 bases left in between. The CDR3 reads CASSVSAVRKETQYF. CDR3 nucleotide sequence: TGTGCCAGCAGCGTATCGGCAGTGCGGAAAGAGACCCAGTACTTC.

The rearrangement joins TRBV5-8 to TRBJ2-7; 9 bases line up with TRBD1. CDR3 length: 15 residues. V dropped 4 bases and J dropped 6; count of bases not matched to a gene: 11. CDR1 SGHTS and CDR2 YDEGEE come from the germline V gene. CDR3 loop: CASSNGQGPYLEQYF. CDR3 nucleotide sequence: TGTGCCAGCAGCAATGGACAGGGGCCTTATCTCGAGCAGTACTTC.

This chain uses TRBV15 with TRBJ1-2, with 12 bases fitting TRBD1. CDR3 length: 15 amino acids. After removal of 4 bases from V and 8 bases from J, the junction contained 8 bases not matched to a gene. Per the germline V gene, CDR1 is LNHNV and CDR2 is YYDKDF (reference sequence). The CDR3 loop reads CATSTLGQGARGYTF. As DNA, the CDR3 is TGTGCCACCAGCACCTTGGGACAGGGGGCGCGCGGCTACACCTTC.

This clone was found once. This chain connects TRBV19 to TRBJ2-2; a possible D gene is TRBD2 (5 bases). The V end lost 10 bases, the J end lost 7 bases, and 16 bases lay between the germline ends. Germline V gives CDR1 LNHDA, CDR2 SQIVND (reference sequence). The CDR3 covers 13 residues. The CDR3 DNA follows: TGTGCCACGAGGGTAACTATGCTCGGGGAGCTGTTTTTT. It is translated as CATRVTMLGELFF.

This clone occurred a few times. The chain couples TRBV7-3 to TRBJ2-3, with 7 bases matching TRBD2. CDR3 length equals 15 residues. CDR1 is SGHTA and CDR2 is FQGTGA in the germline V gene. With 2 bases clipped from V and 0 bases from J, the junction kept 2 bases outside the gene matches. The CDR3, as DNA: TGTGCCAGCAGCTTACGGGGGGAGAGCACAGATACGCAGTATTTT. It codes for CASSLRGESTDTQYF.